This is a list of T cell receptor beta chains from one sample in a study of siplizumab effects on memory and regulatory T cells. Some clones are missing from TCRdb's copy, which holds only in-frame ones; the method was immunoSEQ multiplex PCR. The table includes some 100,000 clones, about 93% detected once. Input material: non-Treg CD4+ T cells sorted from blood. The receptors stem from a human donor in good health. CDR3s include the opening cysteine and the closing phenylalanine or tryptophan. The order of the fields is V gene, D gene, J gene, CDR3 protein, CDR3 DNA. D genes are given only for firm matches.

>TRBV28|NA|TRBJ1-6
CASSFAGNNSPLHF
TGTGCCAGCAGTTTCGCGGGAAATAATTCACCCCTCCACTTT
>TRBV7-7|TRBD2|TRBJ2-7
CASSFQRGYEQYF
TGTGCCAGCAGCTTCCAGCGGGGCTACGAGCAGTACTTC
>TRBV9|TRBD2|TRBJ2-1
CASSVASSGGSREQFF
TGTGCCAGCAGCGTAGCGTCTAGCGGGGGTTCACGTGAGCAGTTCTTC
>TRBV19|NA|TRBJ1-4
CASSPMSGSNEKLFF
TGTGCCAGTAGCCCGATGTCAGGGTCTAATGAAAAACTGTTTTTT
>TRBV7-9|NA|TRBJ2-5
CASSLGGVSQETQYF
TGTGCCAGCAGCTTAGGTGGGGTAAGCCAAGAGACCCAGTACTTC
>TRBV13|NA|TRBJ2-5
CASSFVGVQETQYF
TGTGCCAGCAGCTTTGTGGGGGTCCAAGAGACCCAGTACTTC
>TRBV28|TRBD1|TRBJ1-5
CASSQTGVGSNQPQHF
TGTGCCAGCAGCCAGACAGGGGTGGGTAGCAATCAGCCCCAGCATTTT
>TRBV11-1|NA|TRBJ2-3
CASSLEGTDTDTQYF
TGTGCCAGCAGCTTAGAGGGTACAGACACAGATACGCAGTATTTT
>TRBV6-5|NA|TRBJ1-4
CASGTRGFYEKLFF
TGTGCCAGCGGAACACGGGGGTTTTATGAAAAACTGTTTTTT
>TRBV25-1|NA|TRBJ2-7
CASSDNYEQYF
TGTGCCAGCAGTGATAACTACGAGCAGTACTTC
>TRBV2|NA|TRBJ1-5
CASTSNSGGNQPQHF
TGTGCCAGCACCTCAAATTCGGGTGGCAATCAGCCCCAGCATTTT
>TRBV18|TRBD2|TRBJ2-3
CASSPTTSGGTDTQYF
TGTGCCAGCTCACCAACGACTAGCGGGGGCACAGATACGCAGTATTTT
>TRBV6-5|TRBD1|TRBJ2-7
CASSPGTGVGEQYF
TGTGCCAGCAGTCCCGGGACAGGGGTTGGTGAGCAGTACTTC
>TRBV6-6|TRBD1|TRBJ2-7
CASSYLGGQMEQYF
TGTGCCAGCAGTTACCTAGGGGGCCAGATGGAGCAGTACTTC
>TRBV18|NA|TRBJ1-1
CASSPQSVSSTEAFF
TGTGCCAGCTCACCTCAGTCGGTATCGAGCACTGAAGCTTTCTTT
>TRBV4-1|NA|TRBJ1-6
CASSSPMAGPWDSPLHF
TGCGCCAGCAGCTCCCCGATGGCAGGGCCATGGGATTCACCCCTCCACTTT